The 10 T cell receptor beta chains reported below all come from one sample, sequenced in a study of early T cells in non-severe SARS-CoV-2 infection. TCRdb re-called the 5' RACE reads through MiXCR, storing one row per CDR3 protein. This table holds 95,000 to 100,000 distinct CDR3 sequences, 8% to 13% found once. Source material: whole blood. These receptors all stem from an adult who was a healthcare worker with PCR-confirmed SARS-CoV-2 infection or an uninfected control (not recorded which).

This clonotype showed up just a few times. V usage is TRBV4-2 and J usage is TRBJ1-2; D unresolved. Looked up from germline, CDR1 is LGHNA and CDR2 is YNFKEQ. V lost 0 bases to trimming and J lost 4 bases, with 9 bases between them. The CDR3 totals 14 residues. The chain's CDR3 is CASSQDARSYGYTF. In DNA, the CDR3 is TGTGCCAGCAGCCAAGATGCAAGGTCCTATGGCTACACCTTC.

The chain uses TRBV6-5 and TRBJ2-5; D not certain. CDR1 and CDR2 from the germline V gene are MNHEY and SVGAGI. The CDR3 has 14 residues. Trimming cost V 2 bases and J 0 bases, with 7 bases left between them. The chain's CDR3 is CASSYGRNQETQYF. Written as DNA, the CDR3 is TGTGCCAGCAGTTACGGGCGGAACCAAGAGACCCAGTACTTC.

This clonotype was detected a few times. This sequence joins TRBV2 and TRBJ1-5; 10 bases match TRBD1. CDR1 and CDR2 (germline): SNHLY, FYNNEI. This CDR3 region has 16 residues. J was trimmed by 0 bases and V by 5 bases; bases with no gene match: 4. The CDR3 region is CASSRQGASSNQPQHF. The CDR3 DNA reads as TGTGCCAGCAGTAGACAGGGGGCTTCTAGCAATCAGCCCCAGCATTTT. The whole variable domain, filled in from reference TRBV2 and TRBJ1-5, reads EPEVTQTPSHQVTQMGQEVILRCVPISNHLYFYWYRQILGQKVEFLVSFYNNEISEKSEIFDDQFSVERPDGSNFTLKIRSTKLEDSAMYFCASSRQGASSNQPQHFGDGTRLSIL.

V and J are TRBV20-1 and TRBJ2-7, with 7 bases aligning to TRBD2. The germline V gene has CDR1 DFQATT and CDR2 SNEGSKA (reference sequence). The J segment lost 6 bases and the V segment lost 6 bases, leaving 5 bases of the junction unmatched. The CDR3 runs 11 residues. The CDR3 protein is CSAFRLAEQYF. DNA for the CDR3: TGCAGTGCCTTCCGACTAGCCGAGCAGTACTTC.

V usage is TRBV6-5 and J usage is TRBJ1-2; D ambiguous. The CDR3 covers 13 residues. Germline CDR1 MNHEY, CDR2 SVGAGI. The V end lost 4 bases, the J end lost 4 bases, and 10 bases lay between the germline ends. As DNA, the CDR3 is TGTGCCAGCAGTTTCGGCAGACCCTATGGCTACACCTTC. Encoded protein: CASSFGRPYGYTF.

This clonotype was recorded many times. This chain joins TRBV18 and TRBJ1-5; 7 bases map to TRBD1. This CDR3 has 13 amino acids. CDR1 is KGHSH, CDR2 LQKENI, per germline. Trimming at V came to 9 bases and at J to 4 bases, leaving 6 bases not matched to a gene. CDR3 loop: CASSPQGNQPQHF. The CDR3, as DNA: TGTGCCAGTAGTCCACAGGGGAATCAGCCCCAGCATTTT.

This clonotype was counted a few times. The rearrangement links TRBV29-1 to TRBJ2-7, with D possibly matching TRBD2 (6 bases). V lost 7 bases, J lost 2 bases, and 18 bases lay in between. Germline V lookup: CDR1 SQVTM, CDR2 ANQGSEA. This CDR3 region has 14 residues. DNA of the CDR3: TGCAGCGCCGGGGGAGCAGGGTCCGCCTACGAGCAGTACTTC. Residues: CSAGGAGSAYEQYF.

The chain links TRBV29-1 to TRBJ1-4, with 7 bases fitting TRBD1. The CDR3 totals 12 residues. Germline V CDR1 and CDR2: SQVTM, ANQGSEA. Trimming removed 6 bases from V and 8 bases from J; junction bases left unmatched: 6. CDR3 protein: CSVRGGREKLFF. In nucleotides, the CDR3 is TGCAGCGTGCGAGGGGGCAGGGAAAAACTGTTTTTT.

This clonotype was seen repeatedly, ten times or more. In DNA form, the CDR3 reads TGTGCCAGCAGCTTCGCACAAGAGACCCAGTACTTC. As protein: CASSFAQETQYF. This chain connects TRBV7-9 to TRBJ2-5; D gene unclear. The V end lost 3 bases, the J end lost 2 bases, and 4 bases lay between the germline ends. The CDR3 covers 12 residues. Germline V gene data show CDR1 as SEHNR and CDR2 as FQNEAQ (reference sequence).

This clonotype came up a few times. The rearrangement joins TRBV9 to TRBJ2-7; no firm D call. In germline, CDR1 is SGDLS, CDR2 YYNGEE. The CDR3 runs to 13 residues. V lost 3 bases, J lost 7 bases, and 14 bases lay in between. The CDR3 bases are TGTGCCAGCAGCGCACCCCGCTCCCATGAGCAGTACTTC. Protein: CASSAPRSHEQYF.